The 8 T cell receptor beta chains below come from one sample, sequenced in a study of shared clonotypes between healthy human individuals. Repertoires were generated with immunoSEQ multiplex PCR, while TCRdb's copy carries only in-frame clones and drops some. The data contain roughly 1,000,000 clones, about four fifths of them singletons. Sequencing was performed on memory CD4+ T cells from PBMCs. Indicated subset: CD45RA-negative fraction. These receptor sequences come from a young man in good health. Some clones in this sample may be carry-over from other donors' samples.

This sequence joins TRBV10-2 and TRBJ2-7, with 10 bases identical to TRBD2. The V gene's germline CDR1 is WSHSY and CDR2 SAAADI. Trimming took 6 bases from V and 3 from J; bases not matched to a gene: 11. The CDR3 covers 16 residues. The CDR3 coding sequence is TGCGCCAGCAGCGAGACGCGGACTAGCGGATTCTACGAGCAGTACTTC. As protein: CASSETRTSGFYEQYF.

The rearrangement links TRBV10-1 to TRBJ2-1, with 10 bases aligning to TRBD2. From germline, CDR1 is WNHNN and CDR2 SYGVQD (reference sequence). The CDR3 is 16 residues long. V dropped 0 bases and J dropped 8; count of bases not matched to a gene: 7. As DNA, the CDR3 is TGCGCCAGCAGTGAGTCCAGCGGGAGGGCCCTATATGAGCAGTTCTTC. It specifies CASSESSGRALYEQFF.

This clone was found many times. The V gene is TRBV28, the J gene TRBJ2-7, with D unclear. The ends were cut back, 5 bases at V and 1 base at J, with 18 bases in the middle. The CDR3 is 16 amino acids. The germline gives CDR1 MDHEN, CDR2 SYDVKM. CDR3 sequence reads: CASSTLGGVPSYEQYF. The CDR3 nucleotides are TGTGCCAGCAGTACCCTTGGCGGCGTCCCTTCCTACGAGCAGTACTTC.

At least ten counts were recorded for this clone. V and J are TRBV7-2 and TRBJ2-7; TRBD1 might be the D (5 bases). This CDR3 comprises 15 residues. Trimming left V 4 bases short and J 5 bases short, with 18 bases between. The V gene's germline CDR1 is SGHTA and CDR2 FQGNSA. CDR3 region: CASSSTIGRAHEQYF. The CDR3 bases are TGTGCCAGCAGCTCCACCATTGGCAGGGCCCACGAGCAGTACTTC.

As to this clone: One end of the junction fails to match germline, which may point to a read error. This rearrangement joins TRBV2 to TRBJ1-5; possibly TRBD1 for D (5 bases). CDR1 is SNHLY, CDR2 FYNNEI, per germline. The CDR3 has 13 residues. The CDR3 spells CASREDRNQPQHF. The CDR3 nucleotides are TGTGCCAGCAGGGAAGACAGAAATCAGCCCCAGCATTTT.

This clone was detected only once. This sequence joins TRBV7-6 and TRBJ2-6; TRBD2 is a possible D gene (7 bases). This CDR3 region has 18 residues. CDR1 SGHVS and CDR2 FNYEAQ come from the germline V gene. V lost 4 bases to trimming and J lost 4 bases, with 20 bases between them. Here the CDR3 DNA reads TGTGCCAGCAGCTCCGGTTGGGGGGGCCGTTTCGGGGCCAACGTCCTGACTTTC. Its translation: CASSSGWGGRFGANVLTF.

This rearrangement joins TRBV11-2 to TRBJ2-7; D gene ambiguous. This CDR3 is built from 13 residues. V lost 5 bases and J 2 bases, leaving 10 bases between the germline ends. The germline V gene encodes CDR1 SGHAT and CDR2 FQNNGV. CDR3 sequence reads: CASSVGAPYEQYF. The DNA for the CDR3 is TGTGCCAGCAGCGTGGGCGCCCCCTACGAGCAGTACTTC. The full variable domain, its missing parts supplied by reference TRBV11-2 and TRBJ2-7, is EAGVAQSPRYKIIEKRQSVAFWCNPISGHATLYWYQQILGQGPKLLIQFQNNGVVDDSQLPKDRFSAERLKGVDSTLKIQPAKLEDSAVYLCASSVGAPYEQYFGPGTRLTVT.

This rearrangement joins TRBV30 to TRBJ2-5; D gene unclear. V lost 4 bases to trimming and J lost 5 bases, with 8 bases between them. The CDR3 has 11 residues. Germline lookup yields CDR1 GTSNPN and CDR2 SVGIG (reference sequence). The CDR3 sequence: CAWTAKETQYF. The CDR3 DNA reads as TGTGCCTGGACAGCCAAGGAGACCCAGTACTTC.